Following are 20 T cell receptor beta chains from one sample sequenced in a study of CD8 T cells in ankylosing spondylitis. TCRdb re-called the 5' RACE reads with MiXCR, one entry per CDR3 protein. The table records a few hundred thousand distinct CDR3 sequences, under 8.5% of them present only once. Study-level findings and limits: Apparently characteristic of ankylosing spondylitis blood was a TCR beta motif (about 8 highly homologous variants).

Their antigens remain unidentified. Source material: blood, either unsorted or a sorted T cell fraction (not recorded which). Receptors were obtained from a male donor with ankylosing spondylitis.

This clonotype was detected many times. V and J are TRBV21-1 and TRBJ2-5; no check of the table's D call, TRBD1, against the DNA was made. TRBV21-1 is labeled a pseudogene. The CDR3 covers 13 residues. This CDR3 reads CASSLGGGETQYF. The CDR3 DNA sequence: TGTGCCAGCAGCCTTGGGGGCGGGGAGACCCAGTACTTC.

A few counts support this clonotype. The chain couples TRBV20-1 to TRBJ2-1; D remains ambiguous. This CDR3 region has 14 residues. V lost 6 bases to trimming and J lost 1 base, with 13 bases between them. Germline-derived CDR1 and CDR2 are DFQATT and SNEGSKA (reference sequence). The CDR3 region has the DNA TGCAGTGCCTGGACCGCTGATTCCTACAATGAGCAGTTCTTC. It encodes CSAWTADSYNEQFF.

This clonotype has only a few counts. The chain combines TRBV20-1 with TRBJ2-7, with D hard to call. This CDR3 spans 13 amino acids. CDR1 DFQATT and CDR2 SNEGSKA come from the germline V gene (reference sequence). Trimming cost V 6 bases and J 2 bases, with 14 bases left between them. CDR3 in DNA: TGCAGTGCCACCGACACGGGTGCCTACGAGCAGTACTTC. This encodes CSATDTGAYEQYF.

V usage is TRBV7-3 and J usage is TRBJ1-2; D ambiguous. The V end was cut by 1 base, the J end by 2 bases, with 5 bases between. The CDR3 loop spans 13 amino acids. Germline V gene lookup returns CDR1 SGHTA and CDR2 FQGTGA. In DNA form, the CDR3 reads TGTGCCAGCAGCTTAAACAGAAACTATGGCTACACCTTC. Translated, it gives CASSLNRNYGYTF.

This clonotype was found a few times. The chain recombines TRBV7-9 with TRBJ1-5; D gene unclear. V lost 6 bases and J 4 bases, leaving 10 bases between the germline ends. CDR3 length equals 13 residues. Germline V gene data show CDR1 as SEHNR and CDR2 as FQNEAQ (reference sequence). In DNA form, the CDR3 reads TGTGCCAGCAGTCACGACCAGAATCAGCCCCAGCATTTT. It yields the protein CASSHDQNQPQHF.

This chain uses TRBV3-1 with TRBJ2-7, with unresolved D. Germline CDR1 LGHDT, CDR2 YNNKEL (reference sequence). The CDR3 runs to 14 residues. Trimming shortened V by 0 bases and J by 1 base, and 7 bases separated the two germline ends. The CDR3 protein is CASSQDLVSYEQYF. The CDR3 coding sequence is TGTGCCAGCAGCCAAGACCTGGTATCCTACGAGCAGTACTTC.

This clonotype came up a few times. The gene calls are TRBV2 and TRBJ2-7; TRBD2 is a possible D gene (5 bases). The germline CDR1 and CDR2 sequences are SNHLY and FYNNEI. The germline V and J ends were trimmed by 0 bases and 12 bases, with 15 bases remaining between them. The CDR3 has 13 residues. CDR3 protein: CASSEAQSGKRYF. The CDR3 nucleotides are TGTGCCAGCAGTGAAGCGCAATCGGGGAAACGGTACTTC.

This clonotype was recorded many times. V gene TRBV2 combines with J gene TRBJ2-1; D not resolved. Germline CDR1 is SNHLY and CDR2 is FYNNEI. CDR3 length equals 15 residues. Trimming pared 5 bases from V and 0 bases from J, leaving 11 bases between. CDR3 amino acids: CASSLQRPSYNEQFF. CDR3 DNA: TGTGCCAGCAGTTTGCAGCGACCCTCCTACAATGAGCAGTTCTTC.

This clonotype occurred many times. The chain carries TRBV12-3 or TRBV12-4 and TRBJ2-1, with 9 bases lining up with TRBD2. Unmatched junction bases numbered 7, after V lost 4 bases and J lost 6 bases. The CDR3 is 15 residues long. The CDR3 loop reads CASSSIAGVGNEQFF. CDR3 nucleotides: TGTGCCAGCAGTTCAATAGCGGGAGTAGGCAATGAGCAGTTCTTC.

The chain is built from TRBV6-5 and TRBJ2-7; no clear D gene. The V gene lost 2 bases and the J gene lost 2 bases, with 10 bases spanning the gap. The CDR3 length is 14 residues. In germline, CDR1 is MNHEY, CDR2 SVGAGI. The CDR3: CASSYNRVAYEQYF. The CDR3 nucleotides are TGTGCCAGCAGTTACAATCGGGTCGCCTACGAGCAGTACTTC.

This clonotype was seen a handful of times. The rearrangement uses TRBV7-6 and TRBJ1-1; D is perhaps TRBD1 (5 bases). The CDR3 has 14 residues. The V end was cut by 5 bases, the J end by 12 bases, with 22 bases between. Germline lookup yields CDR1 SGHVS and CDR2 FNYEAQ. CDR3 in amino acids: CASSLSLGGAGSFF. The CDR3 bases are TGTGCCAGCAGCCTCTCTTTGGGAGGGGCGGGGTCTTTCTTT.

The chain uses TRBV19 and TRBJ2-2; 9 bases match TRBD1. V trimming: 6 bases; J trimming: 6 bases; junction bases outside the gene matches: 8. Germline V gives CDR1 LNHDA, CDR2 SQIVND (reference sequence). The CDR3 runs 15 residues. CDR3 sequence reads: CASRPGQGIAGELFF. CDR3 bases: TGTGCCAGTAGGCCGGGACAGGGAATCGCCGGGGAGCTGTTTTTT.

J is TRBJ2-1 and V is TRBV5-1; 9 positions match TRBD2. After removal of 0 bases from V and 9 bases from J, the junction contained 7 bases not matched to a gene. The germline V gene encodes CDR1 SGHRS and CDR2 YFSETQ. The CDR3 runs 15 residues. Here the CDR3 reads CASSLEVAGDGEQFF. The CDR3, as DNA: TGCGCCAGCAGCTTGGAAGTAGCGGGAGATGGTGAGCAGTTCTTC. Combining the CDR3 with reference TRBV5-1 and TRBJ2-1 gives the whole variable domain KAGVTQTPRYLIKTRGQQVTLSCSPISGHRSVSWYQQTPGQGLQFLFEYFSETQRNKGNFPGRFSGRQFSNSRSEMNVSTLELGDSALYLCASSLEVAGDGEQFFGPGTRLTVL.

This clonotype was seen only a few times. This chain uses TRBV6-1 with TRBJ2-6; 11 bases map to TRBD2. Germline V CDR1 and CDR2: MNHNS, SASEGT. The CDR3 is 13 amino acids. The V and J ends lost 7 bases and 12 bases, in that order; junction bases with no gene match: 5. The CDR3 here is CASMTSGNSVLTF. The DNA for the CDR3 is TGTGCCAGCATGACTAGCGGGAACAGCGTCCTGACTTTC.

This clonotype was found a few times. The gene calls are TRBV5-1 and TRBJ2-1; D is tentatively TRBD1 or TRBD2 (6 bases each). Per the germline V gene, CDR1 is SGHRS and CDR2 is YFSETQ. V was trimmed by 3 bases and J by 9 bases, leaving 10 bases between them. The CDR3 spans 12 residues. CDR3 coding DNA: TGCGCCAGCAGCTGGGGGGCGAGTGAGCAGTTCTTC. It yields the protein CASSWGASEQFF.

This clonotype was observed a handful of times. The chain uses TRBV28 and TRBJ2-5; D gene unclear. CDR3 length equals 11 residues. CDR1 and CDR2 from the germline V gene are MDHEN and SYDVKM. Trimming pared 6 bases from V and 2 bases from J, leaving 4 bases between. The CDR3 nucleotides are TGTGCCAGCAGAATTCAAGAGACCCAGTACTTC. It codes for CASRIQETQYF.

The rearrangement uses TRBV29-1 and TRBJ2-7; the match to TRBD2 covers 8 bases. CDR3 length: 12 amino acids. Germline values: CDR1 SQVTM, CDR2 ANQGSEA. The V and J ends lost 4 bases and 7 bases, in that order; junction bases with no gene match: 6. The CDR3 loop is CSVGSGSGEQYF. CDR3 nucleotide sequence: TGCAGCGTTGGCAGCGGGAGCGGAGAGCAGTACTTC.

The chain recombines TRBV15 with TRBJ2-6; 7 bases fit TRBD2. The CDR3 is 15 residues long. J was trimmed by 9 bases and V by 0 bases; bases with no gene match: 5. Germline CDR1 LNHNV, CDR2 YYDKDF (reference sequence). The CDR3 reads CATSRDGGRINVLTF. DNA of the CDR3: TGTGCCACCAGCAGAGACGGGGGGAGGATCAACGTCCTGACTTTC.

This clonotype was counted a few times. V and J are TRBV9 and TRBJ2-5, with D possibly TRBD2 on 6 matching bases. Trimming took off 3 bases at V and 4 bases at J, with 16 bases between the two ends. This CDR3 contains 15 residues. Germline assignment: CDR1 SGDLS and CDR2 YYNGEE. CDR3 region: CASSGTGGLLETQYF. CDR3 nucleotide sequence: TGTGCCAGCAGCGGTACTGGGGGACTTTTAGAGACCCAGTACTTC.

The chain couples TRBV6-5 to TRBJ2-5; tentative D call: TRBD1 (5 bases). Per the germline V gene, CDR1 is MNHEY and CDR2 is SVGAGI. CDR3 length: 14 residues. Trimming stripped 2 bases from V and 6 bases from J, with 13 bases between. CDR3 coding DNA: TGTGCCAGCAGTTACGGGCAGGGCTTACAGACCCAGTACTTC. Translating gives CASSYGQGLQTQYF.